A selection of T cell receptor beta chains follows, all from one sample in a study of cytotoxic CD8 clonotypes in ibrutinib-treated CLL. The protocol was immunoSEQ multiplex PCR, while the TCRdb copy is restricted to in-frame clones and leaves out a portion. The data hold fewer than 300,000 clones, with around 69% observed a single time. The sequenced sample was PBMCs, obtained at disease progression, from a patient treated with ibrutinib. These TCRs come from a human donor with chronic lymphocytic leukemia. Each CDR3 is given with its conserved first and last residue. Fields, in order: D gene, V gene, clone size, J gene, CDR3 DNA, CDR3 protein. D genes are given only for firm matches. The listing skips clone size in some rows; elsewhere it reads once, few, many or a size class.

TRBD2	TRBV27	NA	TRBJ2-2	TGTGCCAGCAGTACGGGAGGTCCCACCGGGGAGCTGTTTTTT	CASSTGGPTGELFF
NA	TRBV6-1	NA	TRBJ1-1	TGTGCCAGCAGCCGTGCTACAGGGAACACTGAAGCTTTCTTT	CASSRATGNTEAFF
NA	TRBV6-5	few	TRBJ1-1	TGTGCCAGCAGTTATCAGGGGAACACTGAAGCTTTCTTT	CASSYQGNTEAFF
NA	TRBV18	NA	TRBJ1-1	TGTGCCAGCTCACCAAGTCAGCGCTACGCTTTCTTT	CASSPSQRYAFF
NA	TRBV10-3	NA	TRBJ1-2	TGTGCCATCAGTGATAGGCAAAACTATGGCTACACCTTC	CAISDRQNYGYTF
NA	TRBV2	NA	TRBJ1-6	TGTGCCAGCAGTGAGCCGTTCTCACCCCTCCACTTT	CASSEPFSPLHF
TRBD1	TRBV11-2	NA	TRBJ1-6	TGTGCCAGCAGCTTAGGCCCGGGACAGGGACGGTCACCCCTCCACTTT	CASSLGPGQGRSPLHF
TRBD2	TRBV4-1	NA	TRBJ2-3	TGCGCCAGCAGCCAAGTCGCTAGCGGGGCCACAGATACGCAGTATTTT	CASSQVASGATDTQYF
NA	TRBV6-1	once	TRBJ2-1	TGTGCCAGCAGTATACAGGGCCTAGCGTTTAATGAGCAGTTCTTC	CASSIQGLAFNEQFF
NA	TRBV28	few	TRBJ1-2	TGTGCCAGCAGTTACACAGGGAGAGCTAACTATGGCTACACCTTC	CASSYTGRANYGYTF
NA	TRBV4-3	NA	TRBJ2-3	TGCGCCAGCAGCCAAGATTTGCTGGCGGGACGCACAGATACGCAGTATTTT	CASSQDLLAGRTDTQYF
NA	TRBV7-6	NA	TRBJ1-5	TGTGCCAGCAGCCACCTCCGGGGGACAAATCAGCCCCAGCATTTT	CASSHLRGTNQPQHF
NA	TRBV2	once	TRBJ2-2	TGTGCCAGCAGTGAACAGGGTCTAGGGGGAGCGGGCACCGGGGAGCTGTTTTTT	CASSEQGLGGAGTGELFF
NA	TRBV19	NA	TRBJ2-1	TGTGCCAGTAGTTGGGGGGGCCCCTACAATGAGCAGTTCTTC	CASSWGGPYNEQFF
NA	TRBV27	NA	TRBJ1-5	TGTGCCAGCAACAGTTTAGGCGGGGCCCAGCATTTT	CASNSLGGAQHF
NA	TRBV9	NA	TRBJ2-2	TGTGCCAGCACCCCACATGACCCCGGGGAGCTGTTTTTT	CASTPHDPGELFF
NA	TRBV10-3	NA	TRBJ2-2	TGTGCCATCGGTTCCGGGGAGCTGTTTTTT	CAIGSGELFF
NA	TRBV4-1	NA	TRBJ2-5	TGCGCCAGCAGCCAGGGGAGAGGACTTTCCCAAGAGACCCAGTACTTC	CASSQGRGLSQETQYF
NA	TRBV4-3	NA	TRBJ2-7	TGCGCCAGCAGCCAAGATAGCGGTTCCTACGAGCAGTACTTC	CASSQDSGSYEQYF
TRBD2	TRBV5-4	NA	TRBJ2-7	TGTGCCAGCAGCCCGACCAGACTAGCGGCCTACGAGCAGTACTTC	CASSPTRLAAYEQYF
NA	TRBV10-2	NA	TRBJ2-1	TGCGCCAGCACCAAGATAGGGCCCAATGAGCAGTTCTTC	CASTKIGPNEQFF
TRBD1	TRBV10-3	few	TRBJ2-5	TGTGCCATCAGTGGGGACAGGGAAGAGACCCAGTACTTC	CAISGDREETQYF
NA	TRBV28	NA	TRBJ1-1	TGTGCCAGCAGTTTCGGGGGGCAAGCTTTCTTT	CASSFGGQAFF
NA	TRBV29-1	NA	TRBJ2-1	TGCAGCGTTGAGGTAGCGGAGCAGTTCTTC	CSVEVAEQFF
TRBD1	TRBV7-3	NA	TRBJ1-2	TGTGCCAGCAGCTCCCCAGACAGGGGGGACTATGGCTACACCTTC	CASSSPDRGDYGYTF
NA	TRBV11-3	NA	TRBJ1-5	TGTGCCAGCAGCTTAGATGTCGGAAGTTGGGGCAATCAGCCCCAGCATTTT	CASSLDVGSWGNQPQHF
TRBD1	TRBV13	NA	TRBJ2-7	TGTGCCAGCACCATGGGACAGGGTGTTGGCTACGAGCAGTACTTC	CASTMGQGVGYEQYF
NA	TRBV28	NA	TRBJ1-4	TGTGCCAGCAGTCCGGCAGGGAATCAGAAGGAAAAACTGTTTTTT	CASSPAGNQKEKLFF
TRBD1	TRBV6-1	NA	TRBJ1-5	TGTGCCAGCAGTGAACGGGACAGGGGATTTCAGCCCCAGCATTTT	CASSERDRGFQPQHF
TRBD2	TRBV27	NA	TRBJ2-1	TGTGCCAGCAGTTCTTACCCGGGGACTAGCGGGATAAATGAGCAGTTCTTC	CASSSYPGTSGINEQFF